The rows below give T cell receptor beta chains drawn from one sample of a study of CD8 T cells in Susac syndrome. Via MiXCR, TCRdb re-called the immunoSEQ multiplex PCR reads, giving one row per CDR3 protein. The sample has about 170,000 distinct CDR3 sequences, around 96% seen once; the top ten hold around 0.13%. Sequencing was performed on CD4+ T cells from PBMCs. The receptors derive from a human donor with Susac syndrome. Each CDR3 is given with its conserved first and last residue. D genes are given only for firm matches. A row's size may be missing; if present it is once, few, many or a size class.

v_gene: TRBV28; j_gene: TRBJ2-7; d_gene: -; abundance: once; CDR3nt: TGTGCCAGCAGTTTGAGGCACCCGCTAGAAGAGCAGTACTTC; CDR3aa: CASSLRHPLEEQYF
v_gene: TRBV27; j_gene: TRBJ2-5; d_gene: -; abundance: once; CDR3nt: TGTGCCAGCAGTCCGGCGGGGCCTAAGACCCAGTACTTC; CDR3aa: CASSPAGPKTQYF
v_gene: TRBV28; j_gene: TRBJ2-7; d_gene: -; abundance: once; CDR3nt: TGTGCCAGCAGGCGACTAGGTGGTTCCTACGAGCAGTACTTC; CDR3aa: CASRRLGGSYEQYF
v_gene: TRBV2; j_gene: TRBJ1-2; d_gene: TRBD1; abundance: -; CDR3nt: TGTGCCAAATCGACAGGGGCAGGCTATGGCTACACCTTC; CDR3aa: CAKSTGAGYGYTF
v_gene: TRBV29-1; j_gene: TRBJ2-5; d_gene: TRBD2; abundance: -; CDR3nt: TGCAGCGTCAGCACTAGCGGGGGGGCCGGGTTCGGAGAGACCCAGTACTTC; CDR3aa: CSVSTSGGAGFGETQYF
v_gene: TRBV12-3/TRBV12-4; j_gene: TRBJ2-1; d_gene: TRBD2; abundance: -; CDR3nt: TGTGCCAGCAGTTCCACGGGAACTAGCGGTTACAATGAGCAGTTCTTC; CDR3aa: CASSSTGTSGYNEQFF
v_gene: TRBV5-1; j_gene: TRBJ2-5; d_gene: -; abundance: -; CDR3nt: TGCGCCAGCAGCCCTGACGCTGCCGGGGAGACCCAGTACTTC; CDR3aa: CASSPDAAGETQYF
v_gene: TRBV7-6; j_gene: TRBJ2-3; d_gene: -; abundance: -; CDR3nt: TGTGCCAGCAGCTTAAATGGGAATAGCGGCACGCAGTATTTT; CDR3aa: CASSLNGNSGTQYF
v_gene: TRBV20-1; j_gene: TRBJ2-3; d_gene: -; abundance: -; CDR3nt: TGCAGTCGTCTAGCAAGGCAAGCTGGTACGCAGTATTTT; CDR3aa: CSRLARQAGTQYF
v_gene: TRBV2; j_gene: TRBJ2-2; d_gene: -; abundance: -; CDR3nt: TGTGCCAGCAGTGGCCTATCTGATGCCGGGGAGCTGTTTTTT; CDR3aa: CASSGLSDAGELFF
v_gene: TRBV15; j_gene: TRBJ2-2; d_gene: -; abundance: -; CDR3nt: TGTGCCACCAGCAGAGACGGCAGGAACACCGGGGAGCTGTTTTTT; CDR3aa: CATSRDGRNTGELFF
v_gene: TRBV7-9; j_gene: TRBJ2-7; d_gene: -; abundance: -; CDR3nt: TGTGCCAGCAGCTTAGTCGCTGGCACTTACTCCTACGAGCAGTACTTC; CDR3aa: CASSLVAGTYSYEQYF
v_gene: TRBV14; j_gene: TRBJ2-3; d_gene: TRBD2; abundance: -; CDR3nt: TGTGCCAGCAGCCCAGGACTAGTTATAGATACGCAGTATTTT; CDR3aa: CASSPGLVIDTQYF
v_gene: TRBV9; j_gene: TRBJ2-7; d_gene: -; abundance: -; CDR3nt: TGTGCCAGCAGCGTAGGAGGTCCCTACGAGCAGTACTTC; CDR3aa: CASSVGGPYEQYF
v_gene: TRBV12-3/TRBV12-4; j_gene: TRBJ1-2; d_gene: TRBD1; abundance: once; CDR3nt: TGTGCCAGCAGTTTGACAGGGAGCTACTATGGCTACACCTTC; CDR3aa: CASSLTGSYYGYTF
v_gene: TRBV14; j_gene: TRBJ1-2; d_gene: -; abundance: -; CDR3nt: TGTGCCAGCAGCCGTAGGACCGAGGGGGGCTATGGCTACACCTTC; CDR3aa: CASSRRTEGGYGYTF
v_gene: TRBV5-1; j_gene: TRBJ2-2; d_gene: TRBD2; abundance: once; CDR3nt: TGCGCCAGCGGACTAGCGGAGAACACCGGGGAGCTGTTTTTT; CDR3aa: CASGLAENTGELFF
v_gene: TRBV28; j_gene: TRBJ2-1; d_gene: TRBD2; abundance: -; CDR3nt: TGTGCCAGCAGTGGCGGGGGGAGCGGGACTGGGCATGAGCAGTTCTTC; CDR3aa: CASSGGGSGTGHEQFF
v_gene: TRBV6-2/TRBV6-3; j_gene: TRBJ2-1; d_gene: -; abundance: -; CDR3nt: TGTGCCAGCGGAGAGGGGGTCTATAAGTACAATGAGCAGTTCTTC; CDR3aa: CASGEGVYKYNEQFF
v_gene: TRBV14; j_gene: TRBJ1-5; d_gene: -; abundance: few; CDR3nt: TGTGCCAGCAGCCGTAGCAATCAGCCCCAGCATTTT; CDR3aa: CASSRSNQPQHF
v_gene: TRBV7-9; j_gene: TRBJ1-1; d_gene: -; abundance: -; CDR3nt: TGTGCCAGCAATCAAGCTGCTGAAGCTTTCTTT; CDR3aa: CASNQAAEAFF
v_gene: TRBV3-1; j_gene: TRBJ2-5; d_gene: -; abundance: -; CDR3nt: TGTGCCAGCAGCCAAGAAGGTGTTAGTAGGAGGTACCAAGAGACCCAGTACTTC; CDR3aa: CASSQEGVSRRYQETQYF
v_gene: TRBV15; j_gene: TRBJ2-3; d_gene: TRBD2; abundance: -; CDR3nt: TGTGCCACCAGCAAGGGACTAGTTCTGACAGATACGCAGTATTTT; CDR3aa: CATSKGLVLTDTQYF
v_gene: TRBV7-6; j_gene: TRBJ1-1; d_gene: TRBD1; abundance: -; CDR3nt: TGTGCCAGCAGCCCCGGACAGGGGGCGAAAGAAGCTTTCTTT; CDR3aa: CASSPGQGAKEAFF
v_gene: TRBV7-2; j_gene: TRBJ2-3; d_gene: -; abundance: once; CDR3nt: TGTGCCAGCAGCTTAGGGCTACCCACAGATACGCAGTATTTT; CDR3aa: CASSLGLPTDTQYF
v_gene: TRBV28; j_gene: TRBJ1-4; d_gene: -; abundance: -; CDR3nt: TGTGCCAGCAGTTTCGGAGGGTTTACTAATGAAAAACTGTTTTTT; CDR3aa: CASSFGGFTNEKLFF
v_gene: TRBV20-1; j_gene: TRBJ1-1; d_gene: TRBD1; abundance: few; CDR3nt: TGCAGTGCTCGGGACAGCAACACTGAAGCTTTCTTT; CDR3aa: CSARDSNTEAFF
v_gene: TRBV6-2/TRBV6-3; j_gene: TRBJ2-1; d_gene: -; abundance: -; CDR3nt: TGTGCCAGCGGGAGGTGGTATGAGCAGTTCTTC; CDR3aa: CASGRWYEQFF
v_gene: TRBV14; j_gene: TRBJ2-3; d_gene: TRBD2; abundance: -; CDR3nt: TGTGCCAGCAGCCATCCTCGACTAGCGGGAGCAGATACGCAGTATTTT; CDR3aa: CASSHPRLAGADTQYF
v_gene: TRBV27; j_gene: TRBJ1-2; d_gene: TRBD1; abundance: -; CDR3nt: TGTGCCAGCAGTCTGACAGGGGGCGTGGGAGGCTACACCTTC; CDR3aa: CASSLTGGVGGYTF
v_gene: TRBV12-3/TRBV12-4; j_gene: TRBJ1-5; d_gene: -; abundance: -; CDR3nt: TGTGCCAGCAGTTTAAAAGTTCTAGGACAGCGTTCACAGCCCCAGCATTTT; CDR3aa: CASSLKVLGQRSQPQHF
v_gene: TRBV20-1; j_gene: TRBJ2-7; d_gene: -; abundance: -; CDR3nt: TGCAGTGCAGCCGCGATATTGGGTGACGGTCATCTGTCCTACGAGCAGTACTTC; CDR3aa: CSAAAILGDGHLSYEQYF
v_gene: TRBV6-6; j_gene: TRBJ2-5; d_gene: -; abundance: -; CDR3nt: TGTGCCAGCAGTGGTCACGAGACCCAGTACTTC; CDR3aa: CASSGHETQYF
v_gene: TRBV30; j_gene: TRBJ2-1; d_gene: TRBD2; abundance: -; CDR3nt: TGTGCCTGGAGTGGGACTAGCGGGAGCGATCAGTTCTTC; CDR3aa: CAWSGTSGSDQFF
v_gene: TRBV24-1; j_gene: TRBJ2-3; d_gene: TRBD2; abundance: -; CDR3nt: TGTGCCATAGCGGGGGAGAGCACAGATACGCAGTATTTT; CDR3aa: CAIAGESTDTQYF
v_gene: TRBV20-1; j_gene: TRBJ2-7; d_gene: -; abundance: -; CDR3nt: TGCAGTGCTAGCGGTGAGGGGACCTACGAGCAGTACTTC; CDR3aa: CSASGEGTYEQYF
v_gene: TRBV9; j_gene: TRBJ2-3; d_gene: TRBD2; abundance: -; CDR3nt: TGTGCCAGCAGCGTAGGACTAGCGGGGGACACAGATACGCAGTATTTT; CDR3aa: CASSVGLAGDTDTQYF
v_gene: TRBV4-3; j_gene: TRBJ1-4; d_gene: TRBD1; abundance: -; CDR3nt: TGCGCCAGCAGCCAAGGACAGGGGGGTGAAAAACTGTTTTTT; CDR3aa: CASSQGQGGEKLFF
v_gene: TRBV9; j_gene: TRBJ2-1; d_gene: TRBD1; abundance: -; CDR3nt: TGTGCCAGCAGCGCGGGACAGGACGCCAACAATGAGCAGTTCTTC; CDR3aa: CASSAGQDANNEQFF
v_gene: TRBV4-2; j_gene: TRBJ2-1; d_gene: TRBD2; abundance: few; CDR3nt: TGTGCCAGCAGCCAAGAGGGAGGGGCCTACAATGAGCAGTTCTTC; CDR3aa: CASSQEGGAYNEQFF
v_gene: TRBV6-5; j_gene: TRBJ1-1; d_gene: -; abundance: -; CDR3nt: TGTGCCAGCAGTTACTCACACAGTCCCTCAGGGACAACTGAAGCTTTCTTT; CDR3aa: CASSYSHSPSGTTEAFF
v_gene: TRBV30; j_gene: TRBJ2-2; d_gene: -; abundance: -; CDR3nt: TGTGCCTGGAGTGATTCTCCGGGTACCGGGGAGCTGTTTTTT; CDR3aa: CAWSDSPGTGELFF
v_gene: TRBV28; j_gene: TRBJ1-2; d_gene: -; abundance: once; CDR3nt: TGTGCCAGCACTGGTAGTGGCTATGGCTACACCTTC; CDR3aa: CASTGSGYGYTF
v_gene: TRBV5-4; j_gene: TRBJ2-4; d_gene: TRBD2; abundance: -; CDR3nt: TGTGCCAGCAGCCCAGGGACTAGCGGGACTAATGGCATTCAGTACTTC; CDR3aa: CASSPGTSGTNGIQYF
v_gene: TRBV4-3; j_gene: TRBJ2-2; d_gene: TRBD1; abundance: -; CDR3nt: TGCGCCAGCAGCCAACCCCCGGGACAGGGATCCGGGGAGCTGTTTTTT; CDR3aa: CASSQPPGQGSGELFF
v_gene: TRBV19; j_gene: TRBJ2-5; d_gene: -; abundance: -; CDR3nt: TGTGCCAGTAGTAACAGCCAGAGGGAGACCCAGTACTTC; CDR3aa: CASSNSQRETQYF
v_gene: TRBV4-1; j_gene: TRBJ2-1; d_gene: -; abundance: -; CDR3nt: TGCGCCAGCAGCCAAGAGGCCACTTCCTACAATGAGCAGTTCTTC; CDR3aa: CASSQEATSYNEQFF
v_gene: TRBV15; j_gene: TRBJ1-5; d_gene: -; abundance: -; CDR3nt: TGTGCCACCAGCGCAGAACCAGGGCGCCGCAATCAGCCCCAGCATTTT; CDR3aa: CATSAEPGRRNQPQHF
v_gene: TRBV29-1; j_gene: TRBJ2-1; d_gene: -; abundance: -; CDR3nt: TGCAGCCCGCGGAGCTACGGGCACTACAATGAGCAGTTCTTC; CDR3aa: CSPRSYGHYNEQFF
v_gene: TRBV28; j_gene: TRBJ2-1; d_gene: -; abundance: -; CDR3nt: TGTGCCAGCAGAAGCAGTCGGCTAGCGGAGGGGGATGAGCAGTTCTTC; CDR3aa: CASRSSRLAEGDEQFF
v_gene: TRBV27; j_gene: TRBJ1-1; d_gene: TRBD1; abundance: -; CDR3nt: TGTGCCAGCAGCACCCCCGGGACAGGGAAGACTGAAGCTTTCTTT; CDR3aa: CASSTPGTGKTEAFF
v_gene: TRBV6-2/TRBV6-3; j_gene: TRBJ2-6; d_gene: -; abundance: -; CDR3nt: TGTGCCAGCAGTTACTCGATGACTGGTGGGGCCAACGTCCTGACTTTC; CDR3aa: CASSYSMTGGANVLTF
v_gene: TRBV11-2; j_gene: TRBJ1-6; d_gene: TRBD1; abundance: -; CDR3nt: TGTGCCAGCAGCAGGACAGGGGGTAATTCACCCCTCCACTTT; CDR3aa: CASSRTGGNSPLHF
v_gene: TRBV30; j_gene: TRBJ1-5; d_gene: -; abundance: -; CDR3nt: TGTGCCTGGAGTGCTAGCCGATCGGACGGAAGCAATCAGCCCCAGCATTTT; CDR3aa: CAWSASRSDGSNQPQHF